Presented here are 12 T cell receptor beta chains from one specimen sequenced in a study of CD8+ T cells in alopecia areata. Sample treatment: oral pan-JAK inhibitor, 5-10 mg twice daily. RNA was isolated and reverse transcribed to cDNA, the sequencing template. Assay used: immunoSEQ multiplex PCR; TCRdb lists only in-frame clones, some missing. Here the sample spans approximately 280,000 clones, about 62% being singletons. The source material was CD4+ T cells sorted from blood, sampled at week 24, from a patient treated with tofacitinib. These receptors were obtained from a human donor with alopecia areata.

The chain links TRBV2 to TRBJ2-5; 7 nucleotides agree with TRBD1. V shed 4 bases and J 1 base; nucleotides not matched to a gene: 6. The CDR3 is 15 residues long. Germline CDR1 SNHLY, CDR2 FYNNEI. The CDR3 here is CASSGGQRTQETQYF. In nucleotides, the CDR3 is TGTGCCAGCAGTGGGGGACAGCGTACCCAAGAGACCCAGTACTTC.

This clone was found a few times. V gene TRBV11-2 combines with J gene TRBJ2-7, with 10 bases that match TRBD2. CDR1 is SGHAT and CDR2 is FQNNGV in the germline V gene. The CDR3 totals 14 residues. The V segment lost 5 bases and the J segment 3 bases; nucleotides outside the gene matches: 4. The CDR3 region is CASSPSGGVYEQYF. CDR3 nucleotide sequence: TGTGCCAGCAGCCCCAGCGGGGGGGTCTACGAGCAGTACTTC. The full variable domain, in which reference TRBV11-2 and TRBJ2-7 provide the parts outside the CDR3, is EAGVAQSPRYKIIEKRQSVAFWCNPISGHATLYWYQQILGQGPKLLIQFQNNGVVDDSQLPKDRFSAERLKGVDSTLKIQPAKLEDSAVYLCASSPSGGVYEQYFGPGTRLTVT.

This clone was recorded once. This same CDR3 is encoded by further DNA sequences in the sample. The chain employs TRBV29-1 and TRBJ2-5; TRBD1 matches 8 bases. Losses at the gene ends were 4 bases for V and 5 bases for J; bases not matched to a gene: 3. Germline V lookup: CDR1 SQVTM, CDR2 ANQGSEA. The length of the CDR3 is 12 residues. The CDR3 reads CSVGRGRETQYF. CDR3 coding DNA: TGCAGCGTTGGCAGGGGGCGCGAGACCCAGTACTTC.

This clone was detected only a few times. The gene calls are TRBV6-5 and TRBJ1-1; maybe TRBD1 (6 bases). Trimming took off 0 bases at V and 9 bases at J, with 14 bases between the two ends. The CDR3 has 14 residues. Germline lookup yields CDR1 MNHEY and CDR2 SVGAGI. This CDR3 is CASSYSGGARKAFF. Here the CDR3 DNA reads TGTGCCAGCAGTTACTCGGGGGGGGCACGGAAAGCTTTCTTT.

The V gene is TRBV23-1, the J gene TRBJ2-5; 9 bases match TRBD2. TRBV23-1 is an ORF, and what it does is uncertain. Germline trimming cut 0 bases from V and 5 bases from J; bases unmatched to any gene: 4. CDR3 length equals 15 residues. Written as DNA, the CDR3 is TGCGCCAGCAGTCAATCGCTGGCGGGGGGGGAGACCCAGTACTTC. Translating gives CASSQSLAGGETQYF.

This clone has just one count. This sequence joins TRBV30 and TRBJ2-3; TRBD1 matches 7 bases. This CDR3 has 15 amino acids. CDR1 GTSNPN and CDR2 SVGIG come from the germline V gene (reference sequence). V shed 6 bases and J 4 bases; nucleotides not matched to a gene: 13. The CDR3 region is CACTQTGHGSDTQYF. CDR3 in DNA: TGTGCCTGCACACAGACAGGGCATGGGTCAGATACGCAGTATTTT. The complete variable domain, with remaining parts taken from reference TRBV30 and TRBJ2-3, reads SQTIHQWPATLVQPVGSPLSLECTVEGTSNPNLYWYRQAAGRGLQLLFYSVGIGQISSEVPQNLSASRPQDRQFILSSKKLLLSDSGFYLCACTQTGHGSDTQYFGPGTRLTVL.

This rearrangement joins TRBV5-1 to TRBJ1-2, with TRBD1 matching over 9 bases. There are 18 residues in the CDR3. J gave up 2 bases and V 1 base, and 12 bases lay outside the gene matches. The germline CDR1 and CDR2 sequences are SGHRS and YFSETQ. CDR3 residues: CASSLLPGQGGLNYGYTF. The CDR3 bases are TGCGCCAGCAGCTTGTTACCGGGACAGGGCGGTTTGAACTATGGCTACACCTTC.

The chain carries TRBV5-1 and TRBJ1-1; TRBD1 matches 7 bases. V trimming: 3 bases; J trimming: 1 base; junction bases outside the gene matches: 9. The germline V gene has CDR1 SGHRS and CDR2 YFSETQ. The CDR3 contains 16 residues. In DNA form, the CDR3 reads TGCGCCAGCAGCTCGCAGGTGGGACAGCCGAACACTGAAGCTTTCTTT. It encodes CASSSQVGQPNTEAFF.

In its sample, this clone was seen a few times. The V gene is TRBV28, the J gene TRBJ1-4; TRBD1 is a possible D gene (6 bases). The CDR3 extends over 14 amino acids. Germline assignment: CDR1 MDHEN and CDR2 SYDVKM. V was clipped by 6 bases and J by 6 bases, with 14 bases between them. CDR3 nucleotide sequence: TGTGCCAGCAGAAAGACAGGAACGGATGAAAAACTGTTTTTT. It yields the protein CASRKTGTDEKLFF.

This clone came up a few times. The V gene is TRBV29-1, the J gene TRBJ1-2, with D possibly being TRBD1 (5 bases). Germline CDR1 reads SQVTM; CDR2 reads ANQGSEA. The V end was cut by 5 bases, the J end by 8 bases, with 15 bases between. The CDR3 runs to 12 residues. CDR3 in amino acids: CSVLTLGAGYTF. DNA of the CDR3: TGCAGCGTTTTAACCCTAGGGGCCGGCTACACCTTC.

A remark on this clone: A junction boundary mismatches the germline segment, possibly from a read error. This chain connects TRBV30 to TRBJ2-5, with 7 positions matching TRBD1. Germline V gene data show CDR1 as GTSNPN and CDR2 as SVGIG (reference sequence). The length of the CDR3 is 13 residues. DNA for the CDR3: TGTCCCTGGACCGTGACAGGGCAAGAGACCCAGTACTTC. Translating it yields CPWTVTGQETQYF.

V usage is TRBV5-1 and J usage is TRBJ2-1, with 7 nucleotides matching TRBD1. With 0 bases clipped from V and 3 bases from J, the junction kept 6 bases outside the gene matches. Germline CDR1 is SGHRS and CDR2 is YFSETQ. The CDR3 has 16 amino acids. The chain's CDR3 is CASSLAGTVNYNEQFF. The CDR3 coding sequence is TGCGCCAGCAGCTTGGCGGGGACAGTAAACTACAATGAGCAGTTCTTC.